One sample yielded the 12 T cell receptor beta chains listed below, sequenced in a study of blood T cell repertoires in COVID-19. This table comes from immunoSEQ multiplex PCR, and its TCRdb copy is limited to in-frame clones, with some not included. The data show some 28,000 clones, 85% seen once. Sequenced input: peripheral blood. The receptors originated from a human donor in a cohort sampled during active COVID-19.

V gene TRBV6-6 combines with J gene TRBJ2-1, with a tentative D call TRBD2 (6 bases). The CDR3 runs to 14 residues. CDR1 is MNHNY and CDR2 is SVGAGI in the germline V gene (reference sequence). V was clipped by 5 bases and J by 5 bases, with 13 bases between them. This CDR3 is CASSARGRNNEQFF. CDR3 DNA sequence: TGTGCCAGCAGTGCGCGGGGCAGGAACAATGAGCAGTTCTTC.

The chain combines TRBV11-3 with TRBJ2-7; 10 nucleotides line up with TRBD1. The ends lost 5 bases at V and 3 bases at J; junction bases unmatched: 7. Germline V gives CDR1 SGHNT, CDR2 YENEEA. This CDR3 has 15 residues. CDR3 residues: CASSNRGQGVYEQYF. The CDR3 DNA reads TGTGCCAGCAGCAACCGAGGACAGGGGGTCTACGAGCAGTACTTC.

The gene calls are TRBV5-5 and TRBJ2-5; 7 nucleotides align to TRBD1. The CDR3 is 15 amino acids. V was pared by 2 bases and J by 2 bases, with 6 bases of the junction left unmatched. Germline V gene sequence: CDR1 SGHKS, CDR2 YYEKEE (reference sequence). CDR3 protein: CASSFPGTVQETQYF. CDR3 coding DNA: TGTGCCAGCAGCTTTCCAGGGACAGTTCAAGAGACCCAGTACTTC.

The chain uses TRBV7-3 and TRBJ2-3; tentatively, D is TRBD2 (6 bases). The germline V gene encodes CDR1 SGHTA and CDR2 FQGTGA. The CDR3 extends over 14 amino acids. Trimming removed 3 bases from V and 2 bases from J, with 9 bases in between. CDR3 residues: CASSFRGNTDTQYF. The CDR3 DNA follows: TGTGCCAGCAGCTTCCGGGGGAACACAGATACGCAGTATTTT.

This clone was found a few times. DNA of the CDR3: TGCGCCAGCAGCAACCTAGAAACCTACGAGCAGTACTTC. Residues: CASSNLETYEQYF. The chain is built from TRBV5-1 and TRBJ2-7; D not resolved. V gave up 4 bases and J gave up 2 bases, with 10 bases separating them. CDR1 is SGHRS, CDR2 YFSETQ, per germline. This CDR3 is built from 13 residues.

The genes are TRBV6-5 and TRBJ2-1, with 7 bases aligning to TRBD2. With V trimmed by 7 bases and J by 10 bases, 7 bases remained unmatched. In germline, CDR1 is MNHEY, CDR2 SVGAGI. CDR3 length equals 12 residues. CDR3: CASNKPSGEQFF. The CDR3 coding sequence is TGTGCCAGCAATAAACCTAGCGGAGAGCAGTTCTTC.

This chain joins TRBV5-4 and TRBJ2-2; D remains unclear. Trimming removed 3 bases at V and 3 bases at J, with 12 bases between. The length of the CDR3 is 15 residues. Germline V gene lookup returns CDR1 SGHNT and CDR2 YYREEE (reference sequence). CDR3 residues: CASSSTVRDTGELFF. For the CDR3, the DNA is TGTGCCAGCAGCTCGACCGTCCGGGACACCGGGGAGCTGTTTTTT.

The rearrangement links TRBV19 to TRBJ2-5, with TRBD1 as a possible D gene (5 bases). V lost 2 bases, J lost 2 bases, and 12 bases lay in between. Germline lookup yields CDR1 LNHDA and CDR2 SQIVND (reference sequence). This CDR3 has 15 residues. The CDR3 DNA is TGTGCCAGTAGTATAAGGGGCAGCCAACAAGAGACCCAGTACTTC. It yields the protein CASSIRGSQQETQYF.

The rearrangement uses TRBV11-3 and TRBJ2-7, with D tentatively TRBD2 (6 bases). CDR1 SGHNT and CDR2 YENEEA come from the germline V gene. Trimming cost V 5 bases and J 0 bases, with 8 bases left between them. The CDR3 is 13 residues long. CDR3 sequence reads: CASSTGSSYEQYF. CDR3 DNA sequence: TGTGCCAGCAGCACCGGGAGCTCCTACGAGCAGTACTTC.

The chain uses TRBV3-1 (or the pseudogene TRBV3-2) and TRBJ2-5; D uncertain. The CDR3 runs 14 residues. Trimming took 1 base from V and 5 from J, leaving 11 bases between them. Germline V lookup: CDR1 LGHDT, CDR2 YNNKEL (reference sequence). This chain's CDR3 is CASSQVRVVETQYF. In DNA, the CDR3 is TGTGCCAGCAGCCAAGTCCGAGTTGTGGAGACCCAGTACTTC.

Comments on this clone: A junction end diverges from the germline sequence, so it may reflect a read error. This sequence joins TRBV3-1 (or the pseudogene TRBV3-2) and TRBJ1-2; no reliable D call. Germline CDR1 and CDR2: LGHDT and YNNKEL (reference sequence). This CDR3 is 8 amino acids long. The CDR3 is CASSQPSF. The DNA for the CDR3 is TGTGCCAGCAGCCAACCCAGCTTC.

In its sample, this clone was seen a few times. This chain connects TRBV10-3 to TRBJ2-3, with 8 bases lining up with TRBD1. V lost 10 bases, J lost 4 bases, and 7 bases stayed unmatched. Germline V CDR1 and CDR2: ENHRY, SYGVKD. The CDR3 has 13 residues. The CDR3 nucleotides read TGTGCCACCGACAGGGGTCAGCCAGATACGCAGTATTTT. This gives the protein CATDRGQPDTQYF.